This TCR beta chain appears in the sequencing data of a study of OX40 agonist ivuxolimab in advanced cancers. Some background on the complete study: Ivuxolimab was a fully human IgG2 agonistic monoclonal antibody targeting the costimulatory receptor OX40 (CD134). Partial responses were achieved by three dose-escalation patients, of whom one had hepatocellular carcinoma and two had cutaneous melanoma. Peripheral TCRbeta sequencing was intended to test whether TCR sequence diversity was altered and clonal T-cell expansion was caused by ivuxolimab. In the dose-escalation cohort, around four fifths of patients were male, and the mean age was approximately 60 years, with a range of roughly 20 to 85. Intravenous ivuxolimab was administered to patients every 2 weeks at six dose levels: 0.01, 0.1, 0.3, 1.5, 3 and 10 mg/kg. Of the approximately 50 dose-escalation patients, hepatocellular carcinoma was present in about 20, melanoma in around 15, renal cell carcinoma in 9 and head and neck cancer in 9. Patients were allowed to have had prior anti-PD-1, anti-PD-L1 or anti-CTLA-4 therapy, and approximately 40% of the dose-escalation patients had previously received checkpoint inhibitors. The monotherapy dose-escalation portion (N ≈ 50 patients) of the phase I ivuxolimab trial is reported in the paper. Here is what the overall study found, with its caveats: Low levels of normalized T-cell clonal expansion were also seen in some patients who did not respond. At doses of 0.1 to 3.0 mg/kg, clonal expansion of both CD4+ and CD8+ blood T cells was observed from baseline to week 6. After ivuxolimab, more expanded clones were found on average in CD8+ T cells than in CD4+ T cells. The antigen specificity of the peripheral T cells that underwent clonal expansion was not determined. In the 0.1-3.0 mg/kg groups, partial responders had among the lowest normalized peripheral clonal expansion, particularly in CD8+ T cells.

CDR1 and CDR2 are drawn from the germline V gene: SGHTA, FQGTGA. V was cut back by 3 bases and J by 0 bases, leaving a gap of 9 bases between them. The CDR3, from cysteine to phenylalanine, totals 15 residues. The kept DNA is CDR3 alone, 45 bases in frame from the first base. The trial excluded patients who had a history of autoimmune disease or were on systemic immunosuppression. Peripheral blood for TCR sequencing was drawn from every dose cohort at baseline, at cycle 4 day 1 and at cycle 7 day 1. The samples were taken from a phase I, first-in-human, multicenter, open-label dose-escalation trial of ivuxolimab. Adults with locally advanced or metastatic melanoma, renal cell carcinoma, hepatocellular carcinoma or head and neck squamous cell carcinoma were enrolled in the trial. CD4+ and CD8+ T cells were sorted separately from peripheral blood before TCR sequencing. Remarks on this clone: There is no known antigen for this receptor. Qualities for individual bases were not recorded, and no much larger clone is one base off.

For sequencing of the TCRbeta CDR3 region, genomic DNA was extracted from the sorted cells. The immunoSEQ Assay was used for sequencing of TCRbeta CDR3 regions. Drawn from immuneACCESS, this table holds only the in-frame rearrangements with V and J called that TCRdb kept. Clones are partly lost; checked studies trace under half to an unresolved V gene and leave the rest unexplained. Counted in this sample were 70,000 to 100,000 clones; around 86% of them appeared once. The top ten clones comprise just under 2% of the sample. The chain is assembled from TRBV7-3 and TRBJ2-1, and possibly TRBD2, on 6 matching bases. This clonotype was sampled from an adult with an advanced solid tumor such as melanoma, head and neck, liver or kidney cancer. Here the sequenced sample was CD4+ or CD8+ T cells sorted from blood, taken in a trial of the OX40 agonist ivuxolimab. In nucleotide form, the sequence is TGTGCCAGCAGCTTTAGCGGACCCTCCTACAATGAGCAGTTCTTC. Its product reads: CASSFSGPSYNEQFF.